One and the same sample provided the 9 T cell receptor beta chains below, sequenced in a study of cytomegalovirus exposure and HLA in healthy donors. The PCR ran on 60 Vbeta and 13 Jbeta primers. Sequenced by immunoSEQ multiplex PCR; TCRdb stores in-frame clones only, minus some. Here the sample table reports about 160,000 clones. Material for sequencing was PBMCs. Every receptor here comes from a man aged 25-45 years in good health and CMV-seronegative.

The chain is built from TRBV5-1 and TRBJ2-5, with D perhaps TRBD2 (6 bases). Per germline, CDR1 SGHRS and CDR2 YFSETQ. Trimming removed 2 bases from V and 1 base from J, with 12 bases in between. This CDR3 has 15 amino acids. The CDR3 DNA sequence: TGCGCCAGCAGCTTTCATCTAGCGCCCCAAGAGACCCAGTACTTC. Its translation is CASSFHLAPQETQYF.

The chain uses TRBV9 and TRBJ1-2, with TRBD1 matching over 8 bases. The V segment lost 2 bases and the J segment 7 bases; nucleotides outside the gene matches: 7. CDR3 length: 14 residues. Germline lookup yields CDR1 SGDLS and CDR2 YYNGEE. The CDR3 DNA reads TGTGCCAGCAGCGTGACAGGGGCCCGCGGTGGCTACACCTTC. This codes for CASSVTGARGGYTF.

The chain combines TRBV5-1 with TRBJ1-3; no reliable D call. CDR1 and CDR2 (germline): SGHRS, YFSETQ. The V gene lost 0 bases and the J gene lost 0 bases, with 13 bases spanning the gap. The CDR3 covers 17 residues. The CDR3 nucleotides are TGCGCCAGCAGCTTGGCATACGGGGAGAGCTCTGGAAACACCATATATTTT. Its protein is CASSLAYGESSGNTIYF.

The chain uses TRBV28 and TRBJ1-5; 8 bases are a match to TRBD1. Germline values: CDR1 MDHEN, CDR2 SYDVKM. This CDR3 contains 14 residues. Trimming cost V 5 bases and J 6 bases; bases outside gene matches: 6. In DNA, the CDR3 is TGTGCCAGCAGTCCAGGGGGCGCGAGTCAGCCCCAGCATTTT. It codes for CASSPGGASQPQHF.

This chain links TRBV29-1 with TRBJ2-5, with D perhaps matching TRBD2 (6 bases). The CDR3 sequence is 12 residues long. The germline CDR1 and CDR2 sequences are SQVTM and ANQGSEA. Trimming shortened V by 7 bases and J by 5 bases, and 14 bases separated the two germline ends. As DNA, the CDR3 is TGCAGCGCCGACGGGGGTTTGGAGACCCAGTACTTC. Its protein product is CSADGGLETQYF.

V and J are TRBV6-1 and TRBJ2-7; TRBD1 aligns across 7 bases. After removal of 6 bases from V and 3 bases from J, the junction contained 11 bases not matched to a gene. Germline loops: CDR1 MNHNS, CDR2 SASEGT. The CDR3 is made up of 15 amino acids. CDR3 in DNA: TGTGCCAGCAGCGACTCCGGGACAGTGTACTACGAGCAGTACTTC. Translating gives CASSDSGTVYYEQYF.

This rearrangement joins TRBV28 to TRBJ1-5; 9 positions agree with TRBD1. Trimming took 4 bases from V and 4 from J; bases not matched to a gene: 5. CDR3 length: 15 residues. The germline V gene has CDR1 MDHEN and CDR2 SYDVKM. CDR3 sequence (DNA): TGTGCCAGCAGTTCTCCGGGACAGGGAAATCAGCCCCAGCATTTT. Its translation is CASSSPGQGNQPQHF.

The chain links TRBV5-1 to TRBJ2-1; 11 nucleotides line up with TRBD2. CDR3 length equals 16 residues. V shed 0 bases, J shed 4 bases, and the junction held 3 bases outside the gene matches. The V gene's germline CDR1 is SGHRS and CDR2 YFSETQ. CDR3 in amino acids: CASSLDPSGRYNEQFF. The DNA for the CDR3 is TGCGCCAGCAGCTTGGATCCTAGCGGGAGGTACAATGAGCAGTTCTTC.

J is TRBJ2-5 and V is TRBV10-3; the D gene is possibly TRBD2 (5 bases). The last part of the DNA fits TRBJ2-7 better; the J call may be wrong. The CDR3 contains 17 residues. CDR1 and CDR2 from the germline V gene are ENHRY and SYGVKD. CDR3 DNA sequence: TGTGCCATCAGCCCTCGACCGGGATGGACCAACTCCTACGAGCAGTACTTC. The encoded protein is CAISPRPGWTNSYEQYF.